This note documents a single TCR beta chain sequence. Sequencing was performed with immunoSEQ multiplex PCR; in TCRdb, only in-frame clones are kept and a portion is missing. Among 60,000 or so clones listed, approximately 83% were seen once. The data were obtained in a study of blood T cell repertoires in COVID-19. Trimming stripped 2 bases from V and 6 bases from J, with 15 bases between. CDR3 length: 15 amino acids. CDR1 and CDR2 from the germline V gene are KGHDR and SFDVKD. The sequence derives from a man aged 25-45 years with COVID-19, enrolled during active disease. The V gene is TRBV24-1, the J gene TRBJ1-2; D gene uncertain. The material sequenced was peripheral blood. CDR3 amino acids: CATSDSRGPAHGYTF. The DNA for the CDR3 is TGTGCCACCAGTGATTCCCGTGGCCCTGCCCATGGCTACACCTTC.